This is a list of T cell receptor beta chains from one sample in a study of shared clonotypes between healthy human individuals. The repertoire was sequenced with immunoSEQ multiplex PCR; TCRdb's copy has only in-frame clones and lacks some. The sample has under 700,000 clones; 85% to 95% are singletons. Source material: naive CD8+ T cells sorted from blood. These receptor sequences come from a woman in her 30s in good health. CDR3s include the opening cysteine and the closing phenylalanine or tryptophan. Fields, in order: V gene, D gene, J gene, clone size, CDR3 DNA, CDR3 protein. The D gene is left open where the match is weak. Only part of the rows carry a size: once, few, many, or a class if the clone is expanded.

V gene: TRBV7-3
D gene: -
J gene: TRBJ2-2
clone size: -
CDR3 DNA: TGTGCCAGCAGCATCAGGGCTTCCTGGCCCCCCGGGGAGCTGTTTTTT
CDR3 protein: CASSIRASWPPGELFF

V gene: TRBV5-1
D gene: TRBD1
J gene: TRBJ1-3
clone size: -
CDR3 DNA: TGCGCCAGCAGCCTAGGACAGGAGACCTTAATCGGAATTGGAAACACCATATATTTT
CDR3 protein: CASSLGQETLIGIGNTIYF

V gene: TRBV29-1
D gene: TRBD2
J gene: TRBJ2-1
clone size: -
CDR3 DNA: TGCAGCGGGATGGGGACTAGCGGAAGTAACTACAATGAGCAGTTCTTC
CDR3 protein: CSGMGTSGSNYNEQFF

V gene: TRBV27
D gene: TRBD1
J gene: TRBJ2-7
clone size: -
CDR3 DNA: TGTGCCAGCAGATTCCGGGACAGGGGCCACGAGCAGTACTTC
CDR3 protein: CASRFRDRGHEQYF

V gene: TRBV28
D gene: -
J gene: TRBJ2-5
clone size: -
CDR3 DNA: TGTGCCAGCAACACGGGATCACAGACCCAGTACTTC
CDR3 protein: CASNTGSQTQYF

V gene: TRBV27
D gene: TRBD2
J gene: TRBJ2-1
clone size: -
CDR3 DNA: TGTGCCAGCAGTTTAAGCCCCGGGACTAGGCATAATGAGCAGTTCTTC
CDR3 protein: CASSLSPGTRHNEQFF

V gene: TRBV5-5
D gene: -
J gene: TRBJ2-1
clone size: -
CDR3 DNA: TGTGCCAGCAGCCTTTGGGACGGCAATGAGCAGTTCTTC
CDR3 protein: CASSLWDGNEQFF

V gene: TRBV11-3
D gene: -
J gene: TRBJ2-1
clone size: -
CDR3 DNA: TGTGCCAGCAGTCTAAAATCCGGGACCCACTCCAATGAGCAGTTCTTC
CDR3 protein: CASSLKSGTHSNEQFF

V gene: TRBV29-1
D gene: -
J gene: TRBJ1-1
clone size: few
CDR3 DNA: TGCAGCGTTGAAGATCTTCCAGGTAGCACTGAAGCTTTCTTT
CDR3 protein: CSVEDLPGSTEAFF

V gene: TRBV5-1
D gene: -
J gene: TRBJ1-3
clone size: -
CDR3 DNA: TGCGCCAGCAGCCCCGGGACTGACTCTGGAAACACCATATATTTT
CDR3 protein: CASSPGTDSGNTIYF

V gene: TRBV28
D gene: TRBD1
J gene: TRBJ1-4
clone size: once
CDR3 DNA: TGTGCCAGCAGCTGGGACAGGGGTGATGAAAAACTGTTTTTT
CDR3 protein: CASSWDRGDEKLFF

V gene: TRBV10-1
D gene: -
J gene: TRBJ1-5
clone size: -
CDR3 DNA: TGCGCCAGCAGTGCGGGAGAGGGCAATCAGCCCCAGCATTTT
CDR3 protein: CASSAGEGNQPQHF

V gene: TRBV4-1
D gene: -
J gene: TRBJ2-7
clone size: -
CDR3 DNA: TGCGCCAGCAGCCAAGAATCAAGAACAAGGTCCGAGCAGTACTTC
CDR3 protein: CASSQESRTRSEQYF

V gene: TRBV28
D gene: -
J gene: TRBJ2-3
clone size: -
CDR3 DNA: TGTGCCAGCAGTTCGGCGCATAGGTCCTCGAGCACAGATACGCAGTATTTT
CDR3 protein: CASSSAHRSSSTDTQYF

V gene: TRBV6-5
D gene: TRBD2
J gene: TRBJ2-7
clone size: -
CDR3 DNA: TGTGCCACCACGGGACTAGCGGGAGAGCAGTACTTC
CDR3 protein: CATTGLAGEQYF

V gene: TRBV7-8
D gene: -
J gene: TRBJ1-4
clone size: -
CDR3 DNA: TGTGCCAGCAGCTTAGTCAGGGGTGGTATGTCTAATGAAAAACTGTTTTTT
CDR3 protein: CASSLVRGGMSNEKLFF

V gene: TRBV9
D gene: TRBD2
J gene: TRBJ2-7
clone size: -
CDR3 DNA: TGTGCCAGCAGCGTAGGACTAGCGGGATACGAGCAGTACTTC
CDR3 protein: CASSVGLAGYEQYF

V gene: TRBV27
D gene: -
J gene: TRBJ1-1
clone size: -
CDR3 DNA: TGTGCCAGCAGAAGGGGCAGGGGACAGAACACTGAAGCTTTCTTT
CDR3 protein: CASRRGRGQNTEAFF

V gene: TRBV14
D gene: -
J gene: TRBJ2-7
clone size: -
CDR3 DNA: TGTGCCAGCAGCCCTGGGAGCTCCTACGAGCAGTACTTC
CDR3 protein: CASSPGSSYEQYF

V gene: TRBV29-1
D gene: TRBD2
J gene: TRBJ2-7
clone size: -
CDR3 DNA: TGCAGCGTTGTATTTCGGGAGGGAGGGTACGAGCAGTACTTC
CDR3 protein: CSVVFREGGYEQYF

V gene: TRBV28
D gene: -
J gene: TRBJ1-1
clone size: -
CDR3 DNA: TGTGCCAGCAGGGTCACAGGGAACACTGAAGCTTTCTTT
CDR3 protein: CASRVTGNTEAFF

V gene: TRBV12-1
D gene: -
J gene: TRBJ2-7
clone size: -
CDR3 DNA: TGTGCCAGCAGCCTGGGGTCTGTTAGCGGGAAATACGAGCAGTACTTC
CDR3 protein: CASSLGSVSGKYEQYF

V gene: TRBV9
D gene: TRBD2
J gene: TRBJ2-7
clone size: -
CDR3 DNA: TGTGCCAGCAGCGCCGACATAGGACTAGCGGGAGTAACGCAGTACTTC
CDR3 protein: CASSADIGLAGVTQYF

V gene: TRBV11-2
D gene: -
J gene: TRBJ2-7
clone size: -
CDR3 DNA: TGTGCCGAGACGGGTCTTTGGGGGGAGCAGTACTTC
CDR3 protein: CAETGLWGEQYF